This entry features one T cell receptor (beta chain) sequence. Its antigen remains unidentified. This specimen includes other DNA sequences encoding the same CDR3. The data originate from a study of cytomegalovirus exposure and HLA in healthy donors. The study ran its PCR with 60 Vbeta and 13 Jbeta primers. The assay was immunoSEQ multiplex PCR, and TCRdb's table has in-frame clones only and misses some. The sample has around 250,000 clones; 75% to 85% are singletons. Study-wide results and caveats: Compared with the approximately 680-donor mean, an Asian-associated ancestry cluster reportedly had fewer N-insertions, according to a later analysis.

V was trimmed by 3 bases and J by 1 base, leaving 4 bases between them. The CDR3 runs 14 residues. Germline CDR1 SEHNR, CDR2 FQNEAQ (reference sequence). This sequence was found in an older woman in good health and CMV-seropositive. This chain uses TRBV7-9 with TRBJ2-6, with no clear D. What was sequenced was PBMCs. The CDR3 here is CASSLRSGANVLTF. CDR3 bases: TGTGCCAGCAGCTTGCGATCTGGGGCCAACGTCCTGACTTTC.